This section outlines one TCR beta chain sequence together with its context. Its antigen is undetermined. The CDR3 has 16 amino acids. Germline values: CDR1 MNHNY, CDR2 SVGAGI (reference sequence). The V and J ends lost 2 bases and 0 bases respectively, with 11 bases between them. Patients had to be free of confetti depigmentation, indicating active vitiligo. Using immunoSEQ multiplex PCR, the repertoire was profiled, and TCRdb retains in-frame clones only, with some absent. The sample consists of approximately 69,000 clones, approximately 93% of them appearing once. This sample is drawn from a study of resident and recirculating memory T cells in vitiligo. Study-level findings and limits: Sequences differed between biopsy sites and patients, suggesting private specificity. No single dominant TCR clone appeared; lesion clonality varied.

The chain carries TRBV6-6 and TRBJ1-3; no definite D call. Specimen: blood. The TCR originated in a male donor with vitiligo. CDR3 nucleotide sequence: TGTGCCAGCAGTTACGTACAGTCATACTCTGGAAACACCATATATTTT. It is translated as CASSYVQSYSGNTIYF.